The clone carrying this TCR beta chain was seen a few times. The CDR3 extends over 13 amino acids. In germline, CDR1 is SQVTM, CDR2 ANQGSEA. Trimming took 6 bases from V and 3 from J; bases not matched to a gene: 6. This entry is derived from a study of shared clonotypes between healthy human individuals. Overall study: The study drew on a couple of women and three men aged 18 to 49 as donors.

The method was immunoSEQ multiplex PCR; TCRdb's version includes in-frame clones alone and lacks a portion of them. The sample carries around 500,000 clones, 70% to 80% recorded once. The specimen was PBMCs. The clonotype originates from a woman in her forties in good health. Some clones in this sample may be carry-over from other donors' samples. The chain joins TRBV29-1 to TRBJ1-2, with TRBD1 matching 8 bases. The CDR3: CSVPTGEDYGYTF. The CDR3 region has the DNA TGCAGCGTCCCGACAGGGGAGGACTATGGCTACACCTTC.